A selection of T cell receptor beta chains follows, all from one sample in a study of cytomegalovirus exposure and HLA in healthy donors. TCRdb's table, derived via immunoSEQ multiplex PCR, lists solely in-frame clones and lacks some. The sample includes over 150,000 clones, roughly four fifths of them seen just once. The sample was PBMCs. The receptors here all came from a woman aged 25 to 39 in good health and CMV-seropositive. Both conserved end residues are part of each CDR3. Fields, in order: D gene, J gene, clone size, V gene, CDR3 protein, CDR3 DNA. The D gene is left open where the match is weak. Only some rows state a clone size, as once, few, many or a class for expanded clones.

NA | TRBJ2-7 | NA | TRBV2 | CASRDGAYEQYF | TGTGCCAGCAGGGACGGGGCCTACGAGCAGTACTTC
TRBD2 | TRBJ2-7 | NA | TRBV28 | CASSFLIAGGSYEQYF | TGTGCCAGCAGTTTCCTCATAGCGGGAGGGTCCTACGAGCAGTACTTC
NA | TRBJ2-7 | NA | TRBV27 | CASSFRPTYEQYF | TGTGCCAGCAGTTTCCGCCCTACCTACGAGCAGTACTTC
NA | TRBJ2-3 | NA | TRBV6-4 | CASTTDTQYF | TGTGCCAGCACTACAGATACGCAGTATTTT
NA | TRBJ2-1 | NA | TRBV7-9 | CSSTAMSNEQFF | TGTTCCAGCACCGCTATGTCAAATGAGCAGTTCTTC
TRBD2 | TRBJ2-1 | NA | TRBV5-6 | CASSLPGLAGNNEQFF | TGTGCCAGCAGCTTGCCCGGCCTAGCGGGAAACAATGAGCAGTTCTTC
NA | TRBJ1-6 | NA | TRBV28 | CASLRGLTQYSPLHF | TGTGCCAGCCTGAGAGGATTAACCCAATATTCACCCCTCCACTTT
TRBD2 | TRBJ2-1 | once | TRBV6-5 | CASSYLGLNNNEQFF | TGTGCCAGCAGTTACCTGGGACTAAATAACAATGAGCAGTTCTTC
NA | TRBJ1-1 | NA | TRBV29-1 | CSVARGTEAFF | TGCAGCGTCGCCAGAGGCACTGAAGCTTTCTTT
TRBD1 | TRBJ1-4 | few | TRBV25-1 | CASSEFGQALDIEKLFF | TGTGCCAGCAGTGAATTTGGACAGGCTCTGGATATTGAAAAACTGTTTTTT
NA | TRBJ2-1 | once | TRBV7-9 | CASSLSGRDNEQFF | TGTGCCAGCAGCTTATCTGGCAGGGACAATGAGCAGTTCTTC
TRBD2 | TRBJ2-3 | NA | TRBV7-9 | CASSPSGFTDTQYF | TGTGCCAGCAGCCCTAGCGGTTTCACAGATACGCAGTATTTT
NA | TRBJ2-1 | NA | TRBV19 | CASRQGFYNEQFF | TGTGCCAGTCGGCAGGGATTCTACAATGAGCAGTTCTTC
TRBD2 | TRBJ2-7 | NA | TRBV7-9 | CASSPPGTTTYEQYF | TGTGCCAGCAGCCCGCCCGGGACTACCACCTACGAGCAGTACTTC
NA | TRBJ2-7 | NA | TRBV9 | CASSVNLDTYYEQYF | TGTGCCAGCAGCGTAAATTTGGACACCTACTACGAGCAGTACTTC
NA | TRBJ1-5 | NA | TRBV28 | CASSLSYSNQPQHF | TGTGCCAGCAGTTTATCCTATAGCAATCAGCCCCAGCATTTT
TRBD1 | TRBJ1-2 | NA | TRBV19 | CASLLGQGNGYTF | TGTGCCAGTCTCCTAGGACAGGGGAATGGCTACACCTTC
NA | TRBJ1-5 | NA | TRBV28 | CASSLVRKQPQHF | TGTGCCAGCAGTTTGGTCAGAAAGCAGCCCCAGCATTTT
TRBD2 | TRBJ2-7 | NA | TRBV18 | CASSPPASGRKGEQYF | TGTGCCAGCTCCCCGCCCGCTAGCGGGAGGAAGGGCGAGCAGTACTTC
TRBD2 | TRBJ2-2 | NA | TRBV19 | CATATSGRAGELFF | TGTGCCACCGCGACTAGCGGGAGGGCCGGGGAGCTGTTTTTT
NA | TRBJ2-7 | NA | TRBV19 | CASSLQGGGEQYF | TGTGCCAGTAGTCTACAGGGTGGGGGCGAGCAGTACTTC
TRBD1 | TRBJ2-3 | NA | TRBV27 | CASLDLRQGIDTQYF | TGTGCCAGCTTGGACCTTCGACAGGGAATAGATACGCAGTATTTT
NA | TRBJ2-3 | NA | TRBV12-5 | CASGFDTEAGDTQYF | TGTGCTAGTGGCTTCGATACCGAAGCAGGGGATACGCAGTATTTT
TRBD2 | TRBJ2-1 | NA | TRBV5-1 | CASSLEGSGSYNEQFF | TGCGCCAGCAGCTTGGAAGGAAGCGGGAGTTACAATGAGCAGTTCTTC
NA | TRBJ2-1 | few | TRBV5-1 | CASSKNRPRYNEQFF | TGCGCCAGCTCCAAGAACCGCCCGAGATACAATGAGCAGTTCTTC
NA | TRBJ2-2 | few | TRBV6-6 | CASSYQRGFTGELFF | TGTGCCAGCAGTTACCAAAGAGGATTCACCGGGGAGCTGTTTTTT
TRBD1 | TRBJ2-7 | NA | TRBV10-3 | CATTGDISYEQYF | TGTGCCACTACAGGGGATATCTCCTACGAGCAGTACTTC
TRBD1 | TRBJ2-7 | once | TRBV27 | CASSTQGQGLIYEQYF | TGTGCCAGCAGCACTCAAGGACAGGGGCTCATCTACGAGCAGTACTTC
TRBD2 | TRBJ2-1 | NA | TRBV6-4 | CATARYSGSRTYNEQFF | TGTGCCACGGCGCGGTACAGCGGGAGTCGGACCTACAATGAGCAGTTCTTC
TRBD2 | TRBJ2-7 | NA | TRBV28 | CASSLMTSAGYEQYF | TGTGCCAGCAGTTTAATGACTAGCGCTGGCTACGAGCAGTACTTC
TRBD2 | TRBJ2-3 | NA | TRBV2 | CASSELAEGSSTDTQYF | TGTGCCAGCAGTGAACTAGCGGAGGGTTCTAGCACAGATACGCAGTATTTT
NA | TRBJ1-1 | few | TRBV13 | CASSFRGAMNTEAFF | TGTGCCAGCAGCTTTCGGGGGGCAATGAACACTGAAGCTTTCTTT
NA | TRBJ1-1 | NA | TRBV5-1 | CASSLNTEAFF | TGCGCCAGCAGTTTAAACACTGAAGCTTTCTTT
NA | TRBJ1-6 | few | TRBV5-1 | CASSRQTSSSYNSPLHF | TGCGCCAGCAGCAGACAGACGTCGAGCTCCTATAATTCACCCCTCCACTTT
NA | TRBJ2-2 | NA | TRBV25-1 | CASSAKGGAYTNTGELFF | TGTGCCAGCAGTGCCAAGGGCGGGGCTTACACAAACACCGGGGAGCTGTTTTTT
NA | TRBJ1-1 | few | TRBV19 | CASSIWQGNTEAFF | TGTGCCAGTAGTATCTGGCAGGGGAACACTGAAGCTTTCTTT